This T cell receptor beta chain was recovered during a study of radiation and T cells in renal cell carcinoma. TCRdb's copy holds only in-frame clones and misses some; the assay was immunoSEQ multiplex PCR. The sample includes 120,000 to 150,000 clones, 70% to 90% of them seen just once. Noted time point: blood 4 weeks post-SBRT, at nephrectomy. Noted treatment: 15 Gy SBRT to primary tumor, nephrectomy 4 weeks later. The table lists this clone with a few counts. This material consisted of blood, taken from a patient whose treatment included radiotherapy and nephrectomy. This clonotype originated in a woman aged 45-65 years with renal cell carcinoma.

The CDR3 DNA reads TGTGCCAGCAGCTTTGCACAAGGTCCCTACGAGCAGTACTTC. It codes for CASSFAQGPYEQYF. V usage is TRBV11-2 and J usage is TRBJ2-7; no reliable D call. The ends were cut back, 3 bases at V and 2 bases at J, with 11 bases in the middle. CDR1 SGHAT and CDR2 FQNNGV come from the germline V gene. This CDR3 contains 14 residues.